This is a list of T cell receptor beta chains from one sample in a study of cytomegalovirus exposure and HLA in healthy donors. The table came from immunoSEQ multiplex PCR; TCRdb's copy has only in-frame clones and leaves some out. The table has some 150,000 clones, around four fifths seen once. The specimen sequenced was PBMCs. Every receptor here comes from a man aged 40-50 years in good health and CMV-seronegative. The CDR3 runs from the conserved cysteine through the conserved F or W. A D gene is named only where the DNA matches it firmly. Not every row has a clone size; where given, it reads once, few, many or a size class.

v_gene	j_gene	abundance	d_gene	CDR3aa
TRBV11-2	TRBJ1-4	-	-	CTSSLDPGNEKLFF
TRBV7-2	TRBJ2-1	-	TRBD2	CASSRVLLAGYNEQFF
TRBV4-3	TRBJ1-1	-	-	CASSQAEEAFF
TRBV19	TRBJ2-3	once	TRBD1	CASSIGTGSTDTQYF
TRBV9	TRBJ2-2	few	TRBD2	CASSAGLATGELFF
TRBV2	TRBJ1-4	few	TRBD1	CASSGQGAPEKLFF
TRBV2	TRBJ2-3	-	TRBD2	CASKGREVDTQYF
TRBV19	TRBJ2-3	-	TRBD2	CASSIKAGVDTQYF
TRBV9	TRBJ1-4	few	-	CASSVSSQGSYEKLFF
TRBV29-1	TRBJ2-3	-	TRBD2	CSVVGLAGETDTQYF
TRBV7-6	TRBJ1-1	-	-	CASSLALGGGTEAFF
TRBV27	TRBJ2-7	-	TRBD1	CASSPLQGARRNEQYF
TRBV5-1	TRBJ2-6	-	TRBD2	CASSLEGLAGAGANVLTF
TRBV25-1	TRBJ1-1	-	TRBD1	CASSDWDRGNTEAFF
TRBV19	TRBJ2-7	-	-	CASSIRGGPDEQYF
TRBV4-1	TRBJ2-2	-	TRBD2	CASSHPGLGRLDPDTGELFF
TRBV6-1	TRBJ1-1	-	-	CASSEVLTVNTEAFF
TRBV7-3	TRBJ2-1	-	TRBD2	CASSLSAGGSSYNEQFF
TRBV5-1	TRBJ2-5	-	TRBD2	CASSQAGAQETQYF
TRBV7-2	TRBJ2-7	-	-	CASSLTYEQYF
TRBV6-5	TRBJ1-1	-	-	CASSYVVGENTEAFF
TRBV16	TRBJ1-1	few	-	CASSPWTENTEAFF
TRBV19	TRBJ1-1	-	-	CASSTQRTANTEAFF
TRBV9	TRBJ2-4	-	TRBD2	CASSVGLAGAAKNIQYF
TRBV7-9	TRBJ2-7	-	-	CSSSLAGQYSSYEQYF
TRBV11-2	TRBJ1-2	-	-	CASSSAPGLYYGYTF
TRBV7-6	TRBJ1-1	few	-	CASSSTPPGDTEAFF
TRBV19	TRBJ2-2	-	TRBD2	CASSSLAGNTGELFF
TRBV7-9	TRBJ1-4	-	-	CASTRSGEKLFF
TRBV19	TRBJ2-6	-	TRBD2	CASSPGGSGANVLTF
TRBV5-4	TRBJ1-4	-	-	CASSLVPGGNEKLFF